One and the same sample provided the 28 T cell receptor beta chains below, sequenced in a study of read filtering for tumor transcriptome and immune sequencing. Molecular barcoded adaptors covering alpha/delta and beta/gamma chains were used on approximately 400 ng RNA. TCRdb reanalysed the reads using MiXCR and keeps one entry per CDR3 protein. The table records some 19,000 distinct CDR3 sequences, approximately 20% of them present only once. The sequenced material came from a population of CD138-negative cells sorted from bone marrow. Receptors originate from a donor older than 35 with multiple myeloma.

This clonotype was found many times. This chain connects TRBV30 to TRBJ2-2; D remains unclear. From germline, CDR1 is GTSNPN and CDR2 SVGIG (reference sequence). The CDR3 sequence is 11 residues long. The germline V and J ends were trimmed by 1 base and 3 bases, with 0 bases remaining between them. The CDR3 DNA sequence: TGTGCCTGGAGTGACACCGGGGAGCTGTTTTTT. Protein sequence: CAWSDTGELFF. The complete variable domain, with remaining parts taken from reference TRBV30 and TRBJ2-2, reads SQTIHQWPATLVQPVGSPLSLECTVEGTSNPNLYWYRQAAGRGLQLLFYSVGIGQISSEVPQNLSASRPQDRQFILSSKKLLLSDSGFYLCAWSDTGELFFGEGSRLTVL.

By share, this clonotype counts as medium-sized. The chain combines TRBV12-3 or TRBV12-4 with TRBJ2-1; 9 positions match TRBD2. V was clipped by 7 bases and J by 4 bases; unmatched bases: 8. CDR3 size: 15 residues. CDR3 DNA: TGTGCCAGCACCCCCCCGACTAGCGGATACAATGAGCAGTTCTTC. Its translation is CASTPPTSGYNEQFF.

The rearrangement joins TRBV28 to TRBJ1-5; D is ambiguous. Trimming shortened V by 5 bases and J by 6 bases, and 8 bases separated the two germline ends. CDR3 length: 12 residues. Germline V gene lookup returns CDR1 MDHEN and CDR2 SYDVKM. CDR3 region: CASSQDVQPQHF. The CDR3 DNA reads TGTGCCAGCAGTCAGGACGTTCAGCCCCAGCATTTT.

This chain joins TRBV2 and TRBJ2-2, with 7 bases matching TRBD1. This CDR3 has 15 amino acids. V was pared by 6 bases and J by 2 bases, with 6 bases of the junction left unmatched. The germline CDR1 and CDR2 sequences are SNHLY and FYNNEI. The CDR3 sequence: CASSADRDNTGELFF. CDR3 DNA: TGTGCCAGCAGCGCCGACAGGGACAACACCGGGGAGCTGTTTTTT.

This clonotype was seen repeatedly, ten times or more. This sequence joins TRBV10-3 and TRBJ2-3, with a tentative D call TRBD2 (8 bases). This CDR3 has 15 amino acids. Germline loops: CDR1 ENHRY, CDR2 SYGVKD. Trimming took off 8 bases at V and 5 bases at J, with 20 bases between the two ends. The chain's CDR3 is CAIEGASGFGDTQYF. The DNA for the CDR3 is TGTGCCATCGAGGGGGCTAGCGGGTTCGGAGATACGCAGTATTTT.

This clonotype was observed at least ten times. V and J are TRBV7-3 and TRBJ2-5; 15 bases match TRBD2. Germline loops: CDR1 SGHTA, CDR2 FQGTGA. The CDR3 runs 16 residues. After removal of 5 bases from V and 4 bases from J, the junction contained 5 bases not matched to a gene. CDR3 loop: CASSAMGLAGGETQYF. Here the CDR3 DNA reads TGTGCCAGCAGCGCCATGGGACTAGCGGGAGGAGAGACCCAGTACTTC.

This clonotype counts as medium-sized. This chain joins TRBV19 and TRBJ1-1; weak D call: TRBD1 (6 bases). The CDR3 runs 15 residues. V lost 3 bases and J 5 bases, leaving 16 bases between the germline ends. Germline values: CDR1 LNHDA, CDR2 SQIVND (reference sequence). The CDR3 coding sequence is TGTGCCAGTAGTATCCCGGACAGAGGGCGGACTGAAGCTTTCTTT. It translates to CASSIPDRGRTEAFF.

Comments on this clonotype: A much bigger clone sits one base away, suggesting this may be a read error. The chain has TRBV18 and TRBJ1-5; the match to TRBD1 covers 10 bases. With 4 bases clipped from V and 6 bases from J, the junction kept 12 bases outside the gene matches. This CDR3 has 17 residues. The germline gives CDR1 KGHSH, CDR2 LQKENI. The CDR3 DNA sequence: TGTGCCAGCTCACTCACAAGACTGGACAGGGGGGGTCAGCCCCAGCATTTT. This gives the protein CASSLTRLDRGGQPQHF.

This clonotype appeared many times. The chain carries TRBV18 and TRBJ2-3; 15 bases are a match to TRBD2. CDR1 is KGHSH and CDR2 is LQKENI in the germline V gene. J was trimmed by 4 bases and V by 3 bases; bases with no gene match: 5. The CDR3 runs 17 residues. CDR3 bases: TGTGCCAGCTCACCTCCGGGACTAGCGGGAGGAGCAGATACGCAGTATTTT. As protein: CASSPPGLAGGADTQYF. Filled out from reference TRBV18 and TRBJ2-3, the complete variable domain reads NAGVMQNPRHLVRRRGQEARLRCSPMKGHSHVYWYRQLPEEGLKFMVYLQKENIIDESGMPKERFSAEFPKEGPSILRIQQVVRGDSAAYFCASSPPGLAGGADTQYFGPGTRLTVL.

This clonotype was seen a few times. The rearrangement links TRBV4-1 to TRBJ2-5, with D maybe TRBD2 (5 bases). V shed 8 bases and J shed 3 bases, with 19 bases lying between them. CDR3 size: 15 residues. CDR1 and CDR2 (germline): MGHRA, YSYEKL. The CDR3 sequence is CASAKGPSREETQYF. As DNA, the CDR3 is TGCGCCAGCGCCAAGGGTCCTAGCAGAGAAGAGACCCAGTACTTC.

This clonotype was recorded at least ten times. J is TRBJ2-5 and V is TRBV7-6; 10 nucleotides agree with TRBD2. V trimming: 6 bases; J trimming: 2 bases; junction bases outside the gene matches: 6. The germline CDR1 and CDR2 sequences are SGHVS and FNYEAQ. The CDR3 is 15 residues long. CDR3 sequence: CASSSGSGRQETQYF. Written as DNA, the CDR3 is TGTGCCAGCAGTTCTGGTAGCGGGAGGCAAGAGACCCAGTACTTC.

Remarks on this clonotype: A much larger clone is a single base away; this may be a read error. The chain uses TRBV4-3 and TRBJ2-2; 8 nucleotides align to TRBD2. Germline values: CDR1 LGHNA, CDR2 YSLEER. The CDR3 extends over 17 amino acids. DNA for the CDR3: TGCGCCAGCAGCCAAGATTTGGTAGCGGGGAACATCGGGGAGCTGTTTTTT. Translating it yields CASSQDLVAGNIGELFF.

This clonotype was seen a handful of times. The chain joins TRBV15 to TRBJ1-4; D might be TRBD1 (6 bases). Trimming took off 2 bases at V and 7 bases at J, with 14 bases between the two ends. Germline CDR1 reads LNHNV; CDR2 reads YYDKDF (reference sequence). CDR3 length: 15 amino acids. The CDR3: CATSRPTGLAEKLFF. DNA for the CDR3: TGTGCCACCAGCAGACCTACAGGGCTTGCTGAAAAACTGTTTTTT.

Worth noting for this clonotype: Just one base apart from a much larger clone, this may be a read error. Here the CDR3 reads CASSSTGGVERLFF. The CDR3 DNA reads TGCGCCAGCAGCTCAACAGGGGGCGTCGAAAGACTGTTTTTT. The rearrangement joins TRBV5-1 to TRBJ1-4; the match to TRBD1 covers 9 bases. CDR3 length: 14 residues. The germline CDR1 and CDR2 sequences are SGHRS and YFSETQ.

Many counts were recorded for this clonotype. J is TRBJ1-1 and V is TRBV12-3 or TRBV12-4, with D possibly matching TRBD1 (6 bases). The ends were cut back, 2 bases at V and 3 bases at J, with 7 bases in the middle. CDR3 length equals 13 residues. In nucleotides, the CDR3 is TGTGCCAGCAGTTTAAGGGGGGACACTGAAGCTTTCTTT. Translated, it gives CASSLRGDTEAFF.

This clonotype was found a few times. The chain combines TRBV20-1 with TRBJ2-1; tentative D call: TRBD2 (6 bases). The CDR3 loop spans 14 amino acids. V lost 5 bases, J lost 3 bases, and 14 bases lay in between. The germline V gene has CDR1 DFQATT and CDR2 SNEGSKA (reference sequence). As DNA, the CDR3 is TGCAGTGCTTCGTCGGTAGCGGACTACAATGAGCAGTTCTTC. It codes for CSASSVADYNEQFF.

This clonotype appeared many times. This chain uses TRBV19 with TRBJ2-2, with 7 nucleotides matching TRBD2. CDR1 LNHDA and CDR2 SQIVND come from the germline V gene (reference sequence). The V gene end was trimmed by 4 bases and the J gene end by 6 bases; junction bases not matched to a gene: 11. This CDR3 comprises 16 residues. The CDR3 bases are TGTGCCAGTAGTACTCGGACTAGTGGTGGCGCCGGGGAGCTGTTTTTT. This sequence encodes CASSTRTSGGAGELFF.

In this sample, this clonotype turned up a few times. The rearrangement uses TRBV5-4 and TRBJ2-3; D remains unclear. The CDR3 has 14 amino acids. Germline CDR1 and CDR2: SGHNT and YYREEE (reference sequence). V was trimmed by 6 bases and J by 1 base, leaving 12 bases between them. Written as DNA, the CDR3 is TGTGCCAGCACCGACTCGCCGGGCACAGATACGCAGTATTTT. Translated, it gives CASTDSPGTDTQYF. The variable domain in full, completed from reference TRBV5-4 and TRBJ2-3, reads ETGVTQSPTHLIKTRGQQVTLRCSSQSGHNTVSWYQQALGQGPQFIFQYYREEENGRGNFPPRFSGLQFPNYSSELNVNALELDDSALYLCASTDSPGTDTQYFGPGTRLTVL.

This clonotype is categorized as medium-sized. The CDR3 is CSVLETSGRNNEQFF. CDR3 in DNA: TGCAGTGTGTTGGAGACTAGCGGGAGGAACAATGAGCAGTTCTTC. The chain has TRBV20-1 and TRBJ2-1; 13 nucleotides line up with TRBD2. V trimming: 7 bases; J trimming: 5 bases; junction bases outside the gene matches: 8. Germline V gene lookup returns CDR1 DFQATT and CDR2 SNEGSKA (reference sequence). This CDR3 contains 15 residues.

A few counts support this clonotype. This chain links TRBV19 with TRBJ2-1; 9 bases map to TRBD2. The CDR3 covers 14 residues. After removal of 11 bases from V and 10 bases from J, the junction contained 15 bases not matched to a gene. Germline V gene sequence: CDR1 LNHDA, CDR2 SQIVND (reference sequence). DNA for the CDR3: TGTGCCTCCAACCTGGGGACTAGCACGAGAGAGCAGTTCTTC. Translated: CASNLGTSTREQFF.

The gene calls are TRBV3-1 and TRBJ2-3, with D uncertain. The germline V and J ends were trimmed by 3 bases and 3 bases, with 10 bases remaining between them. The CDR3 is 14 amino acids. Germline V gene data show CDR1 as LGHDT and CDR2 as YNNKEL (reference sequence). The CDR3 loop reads CASSQSSQTDTQYF. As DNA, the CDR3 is TGTGCCAGCAGCCAGTCATCCCAGACAGATACGCAGTATTTT.

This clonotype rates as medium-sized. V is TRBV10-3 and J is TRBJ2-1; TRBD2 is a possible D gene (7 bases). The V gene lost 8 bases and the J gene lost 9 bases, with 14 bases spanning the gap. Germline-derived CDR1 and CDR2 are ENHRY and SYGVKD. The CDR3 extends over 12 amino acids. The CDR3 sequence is CAIGEGGGEQFF. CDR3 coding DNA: TGTGCCATCGGGGAGGGAGGGGGTGAGCAGTTCTTC.

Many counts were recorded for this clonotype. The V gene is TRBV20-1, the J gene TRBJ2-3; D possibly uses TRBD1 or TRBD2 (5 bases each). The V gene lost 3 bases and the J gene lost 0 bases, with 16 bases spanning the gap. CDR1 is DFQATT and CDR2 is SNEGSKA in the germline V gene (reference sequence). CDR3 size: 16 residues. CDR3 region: CSASRFSRDSTDTQYF. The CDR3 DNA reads TGCAGTGCTAGTCGTTTTTCCCGGGACAGCACAGATACGCAGTATTTT.

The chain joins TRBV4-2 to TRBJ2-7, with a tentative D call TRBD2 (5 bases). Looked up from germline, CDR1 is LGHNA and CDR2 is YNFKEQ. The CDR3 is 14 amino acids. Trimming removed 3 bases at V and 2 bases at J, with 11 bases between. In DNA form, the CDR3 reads TGTGCCAGCAGCCACCCCGACGGGGCCTACGAGCAGTACTTC. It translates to CASSHPDGAYEQYF.

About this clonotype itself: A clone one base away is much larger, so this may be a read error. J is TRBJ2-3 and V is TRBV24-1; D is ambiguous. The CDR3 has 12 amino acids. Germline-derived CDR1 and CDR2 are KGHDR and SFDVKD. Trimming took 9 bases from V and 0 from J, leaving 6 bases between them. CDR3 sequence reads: CATGTSTDTQYF. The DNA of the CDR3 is TGTGCCACCGGTACTAGCACAGATACGCAGTATTTT.

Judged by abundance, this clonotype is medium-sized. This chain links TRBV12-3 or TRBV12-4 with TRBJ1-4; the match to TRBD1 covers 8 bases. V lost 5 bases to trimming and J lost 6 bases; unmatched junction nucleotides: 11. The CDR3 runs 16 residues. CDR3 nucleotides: TGTGCCAGCAGTCCCCATCAGGACAGGGTTCATGAAAAACTGTTTTTT. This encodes CASSPHQDRVHEKLFF.

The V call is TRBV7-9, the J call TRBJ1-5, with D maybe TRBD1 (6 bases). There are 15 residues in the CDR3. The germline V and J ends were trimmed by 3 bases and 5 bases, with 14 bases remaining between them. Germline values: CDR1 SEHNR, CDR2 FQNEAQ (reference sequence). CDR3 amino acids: CASSLGWTEDQPQHF. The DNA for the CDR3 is TGTGCCAGCAGCTTGGGGTGGACAGAAGATCAGCCCCAGCATTTT.

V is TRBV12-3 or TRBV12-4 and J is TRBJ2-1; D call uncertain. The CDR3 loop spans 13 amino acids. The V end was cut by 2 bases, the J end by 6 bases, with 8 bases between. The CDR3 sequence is CASSLQPGNEQFF. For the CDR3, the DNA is TGTGCCAGCAGTTTACAGCCGGGCAATGAGCAGTTCTTC.